Following are 15 T cell receptor beta chains from one sample sequenced in a study of HIV-infected children after antiretroviral therapy interruption (dated by TCRdb to the late 2010s). The library was made by 3' RACE. Sequencing was performed on an Illumina MiSeq. To correct PCR amplification bias, TCR libraries were generated from RNA with a 3' RACE protocol that used unique molecular identifiers. Clones were called with MiXCR by TCRdb after fastp trimmed the public reads at Q25, and only in-frame beta chains were retained. Here each entry gathers all rows of one CDR3 protein and keeps the most common genes and DNA. A total of more than 40,000 distinct CDR3 sequences appear in this sample, around 4.1% of them only once. Of the sample, about 0.7% is held by the ten largest clones. What the treatment or condition label conveys for this sample: PENTA 11 planned treatment interruption arm or continuous ART arm.

The sequencing here drew on CD45RA+ CD4+ T cells from PBMCs, pooled from several time points, taken from a donor given antiretroviral therapy, either interrupted or continuous. The sample's cell subset or site label, in plain terms: naive CD4+ CD45RA+ CD45RO- T cells. These receptors all come from a pool of human donors with HIV.

The rearrangement uses TRBV3-1 and TRBJ2-7, with D possibly matching TRBD2 (6 bases). V lost 4 bases, J lost 7 bases, and 14 bases lay in between. The CDR3 runs to 13 residues. Germline-derived CDR1 and CDR2 are LGHDT and YNNKEL (reference sequence). CDR3 sequence (DNA): TGTGCCAGCAGCCTTCTCGCAGGGACTGAGCAGTACTTC. Translating gives CASSLLAGTEQYF.

The chain carries TRBV30 and TRBJ1-2, with D unresolved. Germline assignment: CDR1 GTSNPN and CDR2 SVGIG (reference sequence). The CDR3 has 12 residues. V lost 5 bases and J lost 5, with 12 bases in between. In DNA, the CDR3 is TGTGCCTGGGGGCTGCGGGTGTATGGCTACACCTTC. Translating gives CAWGLRVYGYTF.

At least ten counts were recorded for this clonotype. The chain is built from TRBV6-6 and TRBJ2-7; D may match TRBD1 or TRBD2 (6 bases each). Germline CDR1 reads MNHNY; CDR2 reads SVGAGI (reference sequence). V lost 6 bases and J 7 bases, leaving 16 bases between the germline ends. The CDR3 length is 13 residues. CDR3 in amino acids: CASSPRGPGEQYF. CDR3 nucleotide sequence: TGTGCCAGCAGCCCCCGGGGGCCGGGTGAGCAGTACTTC.

This clonotype was observed a single time. The chain links TRBV5-1 to TRBJ1-1, with a tentative D call TRBD1 (5 bases). V lost 7 bases and J 3 bases, leaving 7 bases between the germline ends. The CDR3 has 11 amino acids. Germline lookup yields CDR1 SGHRS and CDR2 YFSETQ. The DNA of the CDR3 is TGCGCCAGCGCCAGGGACACTGAAGCTTTCTTT. It encodes CASARDTEAFF.

The table lists this clonotype with many counts. CDR3 loop: CASSQAPSALGRETQYF. The CDR3 DNA follows: TGCGCCAGCAGCCAAGCTCCTAGCGCCCTTGGGAGAGAGACCCAGTACTTC. The chain combines TRBV4-1 with TRBJ2-5; tentative D call: TRBD2 (6 bases). The CDR3 is 17 residues long. V shed 1 base and J shed 4 bases, with 19 bases lying between them. In germline, CDR1 is MGHRA, CDR2 YSYEKL.

This clonotype was picked up many times. The rearrangement uses TRBV15 and TRBJ2-5; D gene unclear. Germline V CDR1 and CDR2: LNHNV, YYDKDF (reference sequence). CDR3 length: 13 residues. V lost 0 bases to trimming and J lost 5 bases, with 7 bases between them. CDR3 in DNA: TGTGCCACCAGCAGAGAGAGTTGGGAGACCCAGTACTTC. As protein: CATSRESWETQYF.

This clonotype was recorded many times. The chain employs TRBV7-3 and TRBJ2-1; no reliable D call. The length of the CDR3 is 11 residues. Germline V CDR1 and CDR2: SGHTA, FQGTGA. V lost 8 bases and J lost 4, with 6 bases in between. This CDR3 reads CASGQYNEQFF. The CDR3 nucleotides read TGTGCCAGCGGGCAATACAATGAGCAGTTCTTC.

The table lists this clonotype with many counts. The rearrangement uses TRBV28 and TRBJ1-4, with unresolved D. Trimming pared 3 bases from V and 5 bases from J, leaving 10 bases between. Germline V gives CDR1 MDHEN, CDR2 SYDVKM. The CDR3 has 14 residues. CDR3 loop: CASSFPPTNEKLFF. In DNA form, the CDR3 reads TGTGCCAGCAGTTTCCCCCCGACGAATGAAAAACTGTTTTTT.

The chain has TRBV7-9 and TRBJ1-1, with 7 positions matching TRBD1. The CDR3 extends over 15 amino acids. V gave up 2 bases and J gave up 4 bases; unmatched junction bases: 7. Germline-derived CDR1 and CDR2 are SEHNR and FQNEAQ (reference sequence). The CDR3 nucleotides are TGTGCCAGCAGCTTAAAAGGGTCAGGGGGCACTGAAGCTTTCTTT. Protein: CASSLKGSGGTEAFF.

The chain recombines TRBV7-2 with TRBJ2-4; 9 positions match TRBD2. The CDR3 sequence is 15 residues long. J lost 9 bases, V lost 2 bases, and 8 bases had no gene match. The V gene's germline CDR1 is SGHTA and CDR2 FQGNSA. The CDR3 loop is CASSLPPSGARIQYF. The CDR3 DNA sequence: TGTGCCAGCAGCTTACCCCCTAGCGGGGCACGCATTCAGTACTTC.

V gene TRBV27 combines with J gene TRBJ2-2; 7 bases match TRBD1. The junction had 6 bases not matched to a gene; V was cut back by 5 bases and J by 6 bases. This CDR3 spans 14 amino acids. Per the germline V gene, CDR1 is MNHEY and CDR2 is SMNVEV (reference sequence). The CDR3 region is CASSERQGAGELFF. For the CDR3, the DNA is TGTGCCAGCAGTGAAAGACAGGGCGCCGGGGAGCTGTTTTTT.

This sequence joins TRBV29-1 and TRBJ2-1; TRBD2 agrees at 12 bases. V shed 8 bases and J 7 bases; nucleotides not matched to a gene: 9. CDR1 is SQVTM and CDR2 is ANQGSEA in the germline V gene. The CDR3 runs 14 residues. The CDR3 is CSTRLAGVVNEQFF. The CDR3 DNA is TGCAGCACAAGACTAGCGGGGGTGGTGAATGAGCAGTTCTTC.

This clonotype was seen at least ten times. This chain uses TRBV12-3 or TRBV12-4 with TRBJ2-5; tentative D call: TRBD2 (6 bases). The CDR3 covers 14 residues. V lost 5 bases and J lost 4, with 14 bases in between. The CDR3 sequence: CASSDTGTLETQYF. DNA of the CDR3: TGTGCCAGCAGTGACACCGGGACTTTAGAGACCCAGTACTTC.

The V and J genes are TRBV30 and TRBJ1-1; D ambiguous. The CDR3 runs 11 residues. V lost 5 bases, J lost 6 bases, and 10 bases lay in between. Germline lookup yields CDR1 GTSNPN and CDR2 SVGIG (reference sequence). This CDR3 reads CAWQGVAEAFF. The CDR3 DNA reads TGTGCCTGGCAAGGTGTGGCTGAAGCTTTCTTT.

This clonotype was seen repeatedly, ten times or more. This chain links TRBV2 with TRBJ2-1; the match to TRBD1 covers 7 bases. Looked up from germline, CDR1 is SNHLY and CDR2 is FYNNEI. The CDR3 extends over 14 amino acids. J gave up 5 bases and V 7 bases, and 8 bases lay outside the gene matches. The CDR3 DNA reads TGTGCCAGCAACAAGGGGGCCTTAAACAATGAGCAGTTCTTC. Translation: CASNKGALNNEQFF.